This T cell receptor beta chain was identified in a study of early T cells in non-severe SARS-CoV-2 infection. This clonotype has just a few counts. Molecules of cDNA were individually given unique molecular identifiers that were attached to them. Each CDR3 protein gets one entry after TCRdb re-called the 5' RACE reads with MiXCR. The sample records almost 65,000 distinct CDR3 sequences, less than 5% being singletons. Trimming stripped 2 bases from V and 0 bases from J, with 25 bases between. The CDR3 consists of 21 residues. CDR1 MDHEN and CDR2 SYDVKM come from the germline V gene. Sequenced material: whole blood. The chain uses TRBV28 and TRBJ2-2, with a possible D match to TRBD2 (6 bases). This receptor was identified in an adult who was a healthcare worker with PCR-confirmed SARS-CoV-2 infection or an uninfected control (not recorded which). CDR3 bases: TGTGCCAGCAGTTTACCCTTGAGGCGGGACCTAAGTATGCCGAACACCGGGGAGCTGTTTTTT. It is translated as CASSLPLRRDLSMPNTGELFF. Using reference TRBV28 and TRBJ2-2 for the parts outside the CDR3, the full variable domain is DVKVTQSSRYLVKRTGEKVFLECVQDMDHENMFWYRQDPGLGLRLIYFSYDVKMKEKGDIPEGYSVSREKKERFSLILESASTNQTSMYLCASSLPLRRDLSMPNTGELFFGEGSRLTVL.